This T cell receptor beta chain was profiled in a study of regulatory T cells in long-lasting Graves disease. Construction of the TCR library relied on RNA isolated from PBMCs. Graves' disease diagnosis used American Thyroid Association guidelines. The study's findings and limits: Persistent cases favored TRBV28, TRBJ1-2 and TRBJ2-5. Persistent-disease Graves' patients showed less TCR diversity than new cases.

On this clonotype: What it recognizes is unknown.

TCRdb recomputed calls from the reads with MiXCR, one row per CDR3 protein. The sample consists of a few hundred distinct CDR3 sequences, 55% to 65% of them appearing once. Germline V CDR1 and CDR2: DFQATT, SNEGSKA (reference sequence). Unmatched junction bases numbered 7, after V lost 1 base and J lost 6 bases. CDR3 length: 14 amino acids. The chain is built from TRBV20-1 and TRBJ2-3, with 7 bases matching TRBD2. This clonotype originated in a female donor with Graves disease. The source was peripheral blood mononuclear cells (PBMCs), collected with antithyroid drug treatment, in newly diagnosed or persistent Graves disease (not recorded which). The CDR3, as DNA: TGCAGTGCTAGAGTAACAGCGGGGTATGATACGCAGTATTTT. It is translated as CSARVTAGYDTQYF.